A selection of T cell receptor beta chains follows, all from one sample in a study of PD-1 blockade in classical Hodgkin lymphoma. Measured with immunoSEQ multiplex PCR; TCRdb has only the in-frame clones, and not every one. The table has about 20,000 clones, over 65% seen once. The source was CD8+ T cells from blood, collected before the fourth cycle of nivolumab. These receptors all come from a human donor with classical Hodgkin lymphoma. Both conserved end residues are part of each CDR3. The order of the fields is clone size, V gene, J gene, CDR3 protein. Some rows mark clone size as missing; the rest say once, few, many or name a class of expanded clone.

abundance: NA
v_gene: TRBV11-2
j_gene: TRBJ1-6
CDR3aa: CASSSPGSSYNSPLHF

abundance: NA
v_gene: TRBV13
j_gene: TRBJ1-1
CDR3aa: CASSQGGGAEAFF

abundance: NA
v_gene: TRBV7-6
j_gene: NA
CDR3aa: CASSSYPGTGYYEQYF

abundance: NA
v_gene: TRBV2
j_gene: TRBJ1-1
CDR3aa: CASRVGTAGTEAFF

abundance: NA
v_gene: TRBV19
j_gene: TRBJ1-5
CDR3aa: CASSISAGGNQPQHF

abundance: once
v_gene: TRBV2
j_gene: TRBJ1-4
CDR3aa: CASSEARGQHEKLFF

abundance: NA
v_gene: TRBV19
j_gene: TRBJ1-4
CDR3aa: CASSIYGGNEKLFF

abundance: NA
v_gene: TRBV10-1
j_gene: TRBJ2-1
CDR3aa: CARGEGTYNEQFF

abundance: NA
v_gene: TRBV14
j_gene: TRBJ1-1
CDR3aa: CASSQDNRGLLEAFF

abundance: NA
v_gene: TRBV28
j_gene: TRBJ2-1
CDR3aa: CASSGTAVDEQFF

abundance: NA
v_gene: TRBV25-1
j_gene: TRBJ2-7
CDR3aa: CASSAGPDYEQYF

abundance: NA
v_gene: TRBV7-8
j_gene: TRBJ2-7
CDR3aa: CASSSLGAGGPEQYF

abundance: NA
v_gene: TRBV5-4
j_gene: TRBJ1-2
CDR3aa: CASSQGRSNYGYTF

abundance: NA
v_gene: TRBV7-7
j_gene: TRBJ2-3
CDR3aa: CASSLGRGAQYF

abundance: NA
v_gene: TRBV7-9
j_gene: TRBJ2-2
CDR3aa: CASSQIGGVNTGELFF

abundance: NA
v_gene: TRBV6-5
j_gene: TRBJ1-1
CDR3aa: CASSYESPWGEAFF

abundance: NA
v_gene: TRBV7-9
j_gene: TRBJ2-7
CDR3aa: CASSLIGDNYEQYF

abundance: NA
v_gene: TRBV7-9
j_gene: TRBJ1-4
CDR3aa: CASSLATGSSDEKLFF

abundance: NA
v_gene: TRBV6-5
j_gene: TRBJ1-3
CDR3aa: CASSYGTASGNTIYF

abundance: NA
v_gene: TRBV28
j_gene: TRBJ1-3
CDR3aa: CATIGTGVRSGNTIYF

abundance: medium-sized
v_gene: TRBV30
j_gene: TRBJ1-4
CDR3aa: CAWSRTLNEKLFF

abundance: NA
v_gene: TRBV9
j_gene: TRBJ1-6
CDR3aa: CASSVAGLGSPLHF

abundance: few
v_gene: TRBV6-5
j_gene: TRBJ2-7
CDR3aa: CASSSGQGGYEQYF

abundance: NA
v_gene: TRBV27
j_gene: TRBJ2-3
CDR3aa: CASKEGPDRGTQYF

abundance: NA
v_gene: TRBV27
j_gene: TRBJ1-1
CDR3aa: CASSLYGSTAEAFF

abundance: NA
v_gene: TRBV27
j_gene: TRBJ1-4
CDR3aa: CASSRGQGYEKLFF

abundance: few
v_gene: TRBV27
j_gene: TRBJ2-7
CDR3aa: CASSHQLKGEQYF

abundance: once
v_gene: TRBV7-1
j_gene: TRBJ1-2
CDR3aa: CASSLGREGYTF

abundance: NA
v_gene: TRBV9
j_gene: TRBJ2-7
CDR3aa: CASSGPAPSSYEQYF

abundance: NA
v_gene: TRBV6-5
j_gene: TRBJ2-5
CDR3aa: CASSYGGGETQYF

abundance: NA
v_gene: TRBV27
j_gene: TRBJ1-1
CDR3aa: CASSLVGQVEAFF

abundance: NA
v_gene: TRBV9
j_gene: TRBJ2-5
CDR3aa: CASSVSRDQETQYF

abundance: NA
v_gene: TRBV9
j_gene: TRBJ2-1
CDR3aa: CASSVGHQYNEQFF

abundance: NA
v_gene: TRBV11-3
j_gene: TRBJ2-5
CDR3aa: CASSLRTSGDQETQYF

abundance: NA
v_gene: TRBV5-6
j_gene: TRBJ1-1
CDR3aa: CASSFEGLNTEAFF

abundance: NA
v_gene: TRBV30
j_gene: TRBJ1-5
CDR3aa: CAWSVPGAAISPNQPQHF

abundance: NA
v_gene: TRBV27
j_gene: TRBJ1-2
CDR3aa: CASSLSAGDYGYTF

abundance: NA
v_gene: TRBV30
j_gene: TRBJ1-2
CDR3aa: CAWSISTGSGYTF

abundance: few
v_gene: TRBV29-1
j_gene: TRBJ2-2
CDR3aa: CSVMGLNTGELFF

abundance: NA
v_gene: TRBV4-3
j_gene: TRBJ2-1
CDR3aa: CASSQVRGEGNEQFF

abundance: NA
v_gene: TRBV28
j_gene: TRBJ2-7
CDR3aa: CASSSIADTYEQYF

abundance: NA
v_gene: TRBV18
j_gene: TRBJ2-7
CDR3aa: CASSPGGLSYEQYF

abundance: NA
v_gene: TRBV5-5
j_gene: TRBJ2-1
CDR3aa: CASSLWQYNEQFF

abundance: NA
v_gene: TRBV7-9
j_gene: TRBJ1-6
CDR3aa: CASSLFGVNSPLHF

abundance: NA
v_gene: TRBV28
j_gene: TRBJ2-7
CDR3aa: CASSLSAGFYEQYF

abundance: NA
v_gene: TRBV29-1
j_gene: TRBJ1-1
CDR3aa: CSAQGGNEAFF

abundance: NA
v_gene: TRBV4-1
j_gene: TRBJ2-7
CDR3aa: CASSYSQGYEQYF

abundance: NA
v_gene: TRBV11-2
j_gene: TRBJ2-1
CDR3aa: CASSFGGGRRIEFF

abundance: NA
v_gene: TRBV9
j_gene: TRBJ2-2
CDR3aa: CASSPRAGGTGELFF

abundance: NA
v_gene: TRBV7-2
j_gene: TRBJ2-7
CDR3aa: CASSSTTAYEQYF

abundance: NA
v_gene: TRBV5-1
j_gene: TRBJ2-2
CDR3aa: CASSLGQGRAGELFF

abundance: NA
v_gene: TRBV6-5
j_gene: TRBJ1-1
CDR3aa: CASRSGGLEAFF

abundance: NA
v_gene: TRBV21-1
j_gene: TRBJ1-5
CDR3aa: CASSNRDTSNQPQHF